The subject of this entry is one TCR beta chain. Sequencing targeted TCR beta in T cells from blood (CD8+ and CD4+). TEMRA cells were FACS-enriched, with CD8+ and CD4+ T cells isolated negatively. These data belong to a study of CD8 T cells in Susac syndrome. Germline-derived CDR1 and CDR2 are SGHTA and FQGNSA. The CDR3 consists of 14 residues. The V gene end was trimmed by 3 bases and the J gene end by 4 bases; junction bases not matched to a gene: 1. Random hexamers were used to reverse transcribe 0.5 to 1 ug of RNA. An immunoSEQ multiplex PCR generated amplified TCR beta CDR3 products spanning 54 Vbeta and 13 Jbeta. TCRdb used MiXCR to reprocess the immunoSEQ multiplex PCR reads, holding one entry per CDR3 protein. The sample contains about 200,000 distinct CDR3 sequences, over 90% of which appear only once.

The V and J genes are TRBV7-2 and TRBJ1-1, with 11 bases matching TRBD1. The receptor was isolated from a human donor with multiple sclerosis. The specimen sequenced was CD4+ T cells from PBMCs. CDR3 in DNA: TGTGCCAGCAGCTTCGGGACAGGGGGCACTGAAGCTTTCTTT. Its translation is CASSFGTGGTEAFF.